The present entry profiles one TCR beta chain with its context. What it binds is unknown. The data derive from a study of T cell repertoires in cytomegalovirus infection. Trimming removed 3 bases from V and 0 bases from J, with 15 bases in between. This CDR3 contains 16 residues. Germline-derived CDR1 and CDR2 are GTSNPN and SVGIG (reference sequence). MiXCR was run by TCRdb on the reads, yielding one entry per CDR3 protein. The sample shows some 68,000 distinct CDR3 sequences, 20% to 25% of them seen only once. Sequencing was done on a sample of PBMCs, sequenced either directly or after in vitro stimulation (not recorded which). This TCR derives from a human donor in good health (CMV status not recorded). Some clones in this sample may be carry-over from other donors' samples. The gene calls are TRBV30 and TRBJ2-1; D perhaps matches TRBD2 (5 bases). The CDR3 coding sequence is TGTGCCTGGAGCCTTCGGGGAATTAGCTCCTACAATGAGCAGTTCTTC. Translation: CAWSLRGISSYNEQFF.